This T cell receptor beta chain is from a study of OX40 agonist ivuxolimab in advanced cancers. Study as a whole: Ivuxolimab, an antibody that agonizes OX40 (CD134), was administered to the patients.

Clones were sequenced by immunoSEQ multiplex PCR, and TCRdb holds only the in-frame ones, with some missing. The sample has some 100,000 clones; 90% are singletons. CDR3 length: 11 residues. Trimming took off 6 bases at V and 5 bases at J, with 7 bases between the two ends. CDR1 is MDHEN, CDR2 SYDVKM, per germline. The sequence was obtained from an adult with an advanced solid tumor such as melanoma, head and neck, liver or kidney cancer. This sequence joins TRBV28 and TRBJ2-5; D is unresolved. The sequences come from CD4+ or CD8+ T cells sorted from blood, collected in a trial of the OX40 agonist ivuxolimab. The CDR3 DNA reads TGTGCCAGCAGGGGGAAGGAGACCCAGTACTTC. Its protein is CASRGKETQYF.